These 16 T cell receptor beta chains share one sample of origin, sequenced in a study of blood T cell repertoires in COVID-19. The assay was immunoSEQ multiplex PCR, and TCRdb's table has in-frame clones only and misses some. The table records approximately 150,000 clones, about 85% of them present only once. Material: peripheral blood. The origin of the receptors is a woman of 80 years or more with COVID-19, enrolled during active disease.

CDR3 DNA: TGTGCCAGTAGCCAATTCAGGGGTGAGCAGTTCTTC. Translating it yields CASSQFRGEQFF. The chain carries TRBV19 and TRBJ2-1, with D possibly TRBD1 on 6 matching bases. CDR1 LNHDA and CDR2 SQIVND come from the germline V gene (reference sequence). V was clipped by 6 bases and J by 9 bases, with 12 bases between them. The CDR3 consists of 12 residues.

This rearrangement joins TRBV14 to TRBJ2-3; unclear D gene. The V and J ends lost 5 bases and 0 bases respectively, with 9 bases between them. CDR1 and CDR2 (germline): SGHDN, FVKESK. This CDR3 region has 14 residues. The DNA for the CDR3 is TGTGCCAGCAGCACTTTAAACAGCACAGATACGCAGTATTTT. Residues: CASSTLNSTDTQYF.

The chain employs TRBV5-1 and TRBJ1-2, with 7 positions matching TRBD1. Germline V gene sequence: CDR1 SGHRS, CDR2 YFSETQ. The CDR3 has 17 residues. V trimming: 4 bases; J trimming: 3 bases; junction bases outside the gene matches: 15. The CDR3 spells CASSTETGNRLYYGYTF. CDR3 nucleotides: TGCGCCAGCAGCACCGAGACAGGGAATAGGCTGTACTATGGCTACACCTTC.

This chain's CDR3 is CASSQGPNTEAFF. Here the CDR3 DNA reads TGTGCCAGCTCGCAGGGGCCGAACACTGAAGCTTTCTTT. This chain connects TRBV27 to TRBJ1-1, with D perhaps TRBD1 (6 bases). V lost 8 bases, J lost 1 base, and 11 bases lay in between. The CDR3 loop spans 13 amino acids. Germline CDR1 MNHEY, CDR2 SMNVEV (reference sequence).

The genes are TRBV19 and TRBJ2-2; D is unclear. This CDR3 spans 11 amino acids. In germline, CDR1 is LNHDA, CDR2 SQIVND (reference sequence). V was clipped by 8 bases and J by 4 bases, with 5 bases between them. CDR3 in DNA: TGTGCCAGTCCGGGCACCGGGGAGCTGTTTTTT. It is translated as CASPGTGELFF.

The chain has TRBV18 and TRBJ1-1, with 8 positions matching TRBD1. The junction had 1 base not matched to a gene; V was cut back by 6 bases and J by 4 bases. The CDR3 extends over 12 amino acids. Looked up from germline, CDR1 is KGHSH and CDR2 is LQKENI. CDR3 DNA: TGTGCCAGCTCCACAGGGGGCACTGAAGCTTTCTTT. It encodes CASSTGGTEAFF.

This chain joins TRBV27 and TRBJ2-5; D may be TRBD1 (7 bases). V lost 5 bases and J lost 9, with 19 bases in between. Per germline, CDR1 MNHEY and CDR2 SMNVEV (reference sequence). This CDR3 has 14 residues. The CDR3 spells CASSRQGGGRAQYF. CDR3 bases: TGTGCCAGCAGTCGTCAGGGGGGTGGTAGGGCCCAGTACTTC.

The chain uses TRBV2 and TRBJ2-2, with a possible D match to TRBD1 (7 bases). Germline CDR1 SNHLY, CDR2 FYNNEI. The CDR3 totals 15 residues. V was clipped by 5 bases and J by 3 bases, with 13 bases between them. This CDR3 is CASSRGTVDTGELFF. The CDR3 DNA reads TGTGCCAGCAGTCGGGGGACAGTGGACACCGGGGAGCTGTTTTTT. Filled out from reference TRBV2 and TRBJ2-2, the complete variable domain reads EPEVTQTPSHQVTQMGQEVILRCVPISNHLYFYWYRQILGQKVEFLVSFYNNEISEKSEIFDDQFSVERPDGSNFTLKIRSTKLEDSAMYFCASSRGTVDTGELFFGEGSRLTVL.

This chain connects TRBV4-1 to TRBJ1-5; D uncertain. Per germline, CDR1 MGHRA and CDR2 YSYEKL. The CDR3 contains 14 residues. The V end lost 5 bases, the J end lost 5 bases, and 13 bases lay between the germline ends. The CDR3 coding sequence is TGCGCCAGCAGCGCCGGGAGTGGGGATCAGCCCCAGCATTTT. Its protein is CASSAGSGDQPQHF.

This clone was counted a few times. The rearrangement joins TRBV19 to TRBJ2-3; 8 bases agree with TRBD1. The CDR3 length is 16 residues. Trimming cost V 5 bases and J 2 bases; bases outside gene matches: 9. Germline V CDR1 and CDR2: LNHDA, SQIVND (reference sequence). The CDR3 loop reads CASSPRQGSITDTQYF. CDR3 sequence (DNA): TGTGCCAGTAGTCCCCGACAGGGGTCCATCACAGATACGCAGTATTTT.

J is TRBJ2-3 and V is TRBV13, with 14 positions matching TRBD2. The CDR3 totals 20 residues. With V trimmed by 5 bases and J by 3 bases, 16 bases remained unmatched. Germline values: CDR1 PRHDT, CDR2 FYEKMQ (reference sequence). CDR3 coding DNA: TGTGCCAGCAGCCCCCGGTGGGGGACTAGCGGGGGAGGGAGGACAGATACGCAGTATTTT. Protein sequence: CASSPRWGTSGGGRTDTQYF.

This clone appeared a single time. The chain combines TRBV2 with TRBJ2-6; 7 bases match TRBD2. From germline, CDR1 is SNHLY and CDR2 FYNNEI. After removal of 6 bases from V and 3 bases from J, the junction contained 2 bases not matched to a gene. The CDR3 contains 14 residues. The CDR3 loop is CASRERGGANVLTF. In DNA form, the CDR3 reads TGTGCCAGCAGAGAGCGGGGTGGGGCCAACGTCCTGACTTTC.

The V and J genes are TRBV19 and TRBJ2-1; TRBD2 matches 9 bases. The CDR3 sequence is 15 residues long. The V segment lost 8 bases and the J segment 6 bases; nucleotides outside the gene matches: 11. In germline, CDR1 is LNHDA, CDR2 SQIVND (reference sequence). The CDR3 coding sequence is TGTGCCAGTCGCCCCGTCTGGCGGGAGGGCAATGAGCAGTTCTTC. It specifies CASRPVWREGNEQFF.

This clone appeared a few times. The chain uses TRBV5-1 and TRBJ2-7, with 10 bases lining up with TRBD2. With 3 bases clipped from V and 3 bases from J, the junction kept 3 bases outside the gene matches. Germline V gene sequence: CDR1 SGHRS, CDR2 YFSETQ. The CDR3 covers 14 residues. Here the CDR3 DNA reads TGCGCCAGCAGCTCTAGCGGGGGAATCTACGAGCAGTACTTC. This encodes CASSSSGGIYEQYF.

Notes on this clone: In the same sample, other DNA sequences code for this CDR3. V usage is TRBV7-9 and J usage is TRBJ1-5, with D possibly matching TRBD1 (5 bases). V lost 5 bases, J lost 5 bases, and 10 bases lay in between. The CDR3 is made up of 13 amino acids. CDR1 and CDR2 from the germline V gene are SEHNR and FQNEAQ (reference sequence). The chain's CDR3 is CASSLGGDQPQHF. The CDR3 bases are TGTGCCAGCAGCCTGGGGGGAGATCAGCCCCAGCATTTT.

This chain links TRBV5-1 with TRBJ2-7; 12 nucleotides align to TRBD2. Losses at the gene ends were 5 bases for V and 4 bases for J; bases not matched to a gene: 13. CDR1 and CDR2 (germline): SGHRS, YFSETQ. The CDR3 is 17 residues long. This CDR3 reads CASRALQTSGGAYEQYF. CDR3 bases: TGCGCCAGCAGAGCCCTCCAGACTAGCGGGGGAGCGTACGAGCAGTACTTC.